These 21 T cell receptor beta chains came from one sample sequenced in a study of shared clonotypes between healthy human individuals. Data came from immunoSEQ multiplex PCR; TCRdb stores just in-frame clones and leaves some out. This table has 2 million to 2.5 million clones, roughly 95% appearing once. Sequencing input: naive CD4+ T cells sorted from blood. Subset given: CD45RA+ positively selected. The receptors come from a young man in good health.

The V gene is TRBV11-2, the J gene TRBJ2-7; no clear D. This CDR3 has 17 residues. Germline V gene lookup returns CDR1 SGHAT and CDR2 FQNNGV. Between the trimmed V and J ends, which lost 5 bases and 1 base, there was a span of 21 bases. The CDR3 DNA reads TGTGCCAGCAGCCCGCTTATCCCATTAGGGCAGTCCTACGAGCAGTACTTC. It specifies CASSPLIPLGQSYEQYF.

To note about this clone: The sample has other DNA sequences that encode this CDR3 too. The J gene is TRBJ2-7, the V gene TRBV2; unclear D gene. V was pared by 4 bases and J by 3 bases, with 7 bases between. CDR1 is SNHLY and CDR2 is FYNNEI in the germline V gene. The CDR3 is 12 amino acids. The CDR3 DNA sequence: TGTGCCAGCAGTGTGACTGGCTACGAGCAGTACTTC. Its translation is CASSVTGYEQYF.

In regard to this clone: The sample contains more than one DNA sequence encoding this CDR3. J is TRBJ2-2 and V is TRBV11-3; D not certain. V lost 3 bases, J lost 6 bases, and 5 bases lay in between. This CDR3 has 12 residues. Germline V CDR1 and CDR2: SGHNT, YENEEA. The chain's CDR3 is CASSLGSGELFF. In nucleotides, the CDR3 is TGTGCCAGCAGCTTGGGCTCCGGGGAGCTGTTTTTT.

As DNA, the CDR3 is TGTGCCAGCTCACCATTGCGGGACTACGAGCAGTACTTC. The encoded protein is CASSPLRDYEQYF. The chain is built from TRBV18 and TRBJ2-7; possible D gene TRBD2, 6 bases. Deletions cut 2 bases from V and 3 bases from J, with 8 bases between. The V gene's germline CDR1 is KGHSH and CDR2 LQKENI. The CDR3 consists of 13 residues.

Of note for this clone: This sample also contains other DNA sequences that code for the same CDR3. V usage is TRBV5-1 and J usage is TRBJ2-5, with D possibly called TRBD1 or TRBD2 (6 bases each). The ends were cut back, 0 bases at V and 5 bases at J, with 11 bases in the middle. Germline assignment: CDR1 SGHRS and CDR2 YFSETQ. The CDR3 is 14 amino acids. The CDR3 DNA reads as TGCGCCAGCAGCTTGGCCGGGGGCCGGGAGACCCAGTACTTC. Its protein is CASSLAGGRETQYF.

The chain is built from TRBV10-3 and TRBJ1-2; TRBD1 aligns across 7 bases. The V gene end was trimmed by 6 bases and the J gene end by 0 bases; junction bases not matched to a gene: 1. From germline, CDR1 is ENHRY and CDR2 SYGVKD. This CDR3 region has 13 residues. DNA for the CDR3: TGTGCCATCAGGGGGACAGCTAACTATGGCTACACCTTC. This translates into CAIRGTANYGYTF.

The CDR3 is CASRRDRANYGYTF. The CDR3 DNA sequence: TGTGCCAGCAGGAGGGACAGAGCTAACTATGGCTACACCTTC. V gene TRBV6-1 combines with J gene TRBJ1-2; 7 bases fit TRBD1. There are 14 residues in the CDR3. V lost 6 bases to trimming and J lost 0 bases; unmatched junction nucleotides: 4. Germline values: CDR1 MNHNS, CDR2 SASEGT.

The chain is built from TRBV10-2 and TRBJ2-5, with 13 nucleotides matching TRBD2. Per germline, CDR1 WSHSY and CDR2 SAAADI. The V gene end was trimmed by 10 bases and the J gene end by 9 bases; junction bases not matched to a gene: 5. The CDR3 consists of 12 residues. CDR3 in DNA: TGCGCCACCGGGACTAGCGGGATGTCCCAGTACTTC. It is translated as CATGTSGMSQYF.

This chain links TRBV30 with TRBJ2-5, with D uncertain. Trimming shortened V by 1 base and J by 8 bases, and 8 bases separated the two germline ends. The CDR3 spans 11 residues. CDR1 is GTSNPN, CDR2 SVGIG, per germline (reference sequence). The CDR3 protein is CAWSAGVTQYF. DNA of the CDR3: TGTGCCTGGAGTGCCGGTGTTACCCAGTACTTC.

The rearrangement uses TRBV28 and TRBJ1-2; D perhaps matches TRBD1 (5 bases). With 5 bases removed from V and 4 bases from J, the gap between germline ends came to 14 bases. In germline, CDR1 is MDHEN, CDR2 SYDVKM. The CDR3 totals 14 residues. CDR3 coding DNA: TGTGCCAGCAGTCTCCCGGGACCGTCCTATGGCTACACCTTC. It yields the protein CASSLPGPSYGYTF.

The gene calls are TRBV7-2 and TRBJ2-2; TRBD1 matches at 10 bases. This CDR3 is built from 18 residues. In germline, CDR1 is SGHTA, CDR2 FQGNSA. The J segment lost 3 bases and the V segment lost 5 bases, leaving 12 bases of the junction unmatched. CDR3 in DNA: TGTGCCAGCAGCCCCCGGGACAGGGGATATTTGGACACCGGGGAGCTGTTTTTT. Protein: CASSPRDRGYLDTGELFF.

The chain links TRBV5-1 to TRBJ2-5; D is perhaps TRBD2 (6 bases). The CDR3 is 14 amino acids. CDR1 is SGHRS, CDR2 YFSETQ, per germline. V lost 5 bases to trimming and J lost 5 bases, with 16 bases between them. The CDR3 DNA sequence: TGCGCCAGCAGGGGGACGGCCGGAGGGGAGACCCAGTACTTC. It translates to CASRGTAGGETQYF.

The CDR3 nucleotides are TGTGCCAGCAGCTTGGTGTACCCTGTTGGTGTAGAGACCCAGTACTTC. Its protein is CASSLVYPVGVETQYF. The chain joins TRBV5-6 to TRBJ2-5, with D hard to call. Trimming left V 0 bases short and J 4 bases short, with 16 bases between. Germline V lookup: CDR1 SGHDT, CDR2 YYEEEE. The CDR3 consists of 16 residues.

About this clone itself: Additional DNA sequences in this sample encode the identical CDR3. This chain connects TRBV5-6 to TRBJ1-2; TRBD1 matches at 8 bases. Trimming cost V 0 bases and J 3 bases; bases outside gene matches: 1. The CDR3 extends over 14 amino acids. Germline CDR1 reads SGHDT; CDR2 reads YYEEEE. The DNA for the CDR3 is TGTGCCAGCAGCTTGGCAGGGGGCGACTATGGCTACACCTTC. As protein: CASSLAGGDYGYTF.

The V and J genes are TRBV6-5 and TRBJ2-7; possibly TRBD2 for D (6 bases). Germline V gene data show CDR1 as MNHEY and CDR2 as SVGAGI. The CDR3 is made up of 13 amino acids. V was trimmed by 5 bases and J by 3 bases, leaving 11 bases between them. CDR3 residues: CASSGRSYYEQYF. For the CDR3, the DNA is TGTGCCAGCAGTGGGAGGTCATACTACGAGCAGTACTTC.

J is TRBJ1-4 and V is TRBV28, with 8 bases aligning to TRBD1. From germline, CDR1 is MDHEN and CDR2 SYDVKM. Trimming took 8 bases from V and 7 from J; bases not matched to a gene: 12. The CDR3 runs 15 residues. The CDR3: CASGTGALRAEKLFF. The CDR3 DNA follows: TGTGCCAGCGGGACAGGCGCCTTACGGGCTGAAAAACTGTTTTTT.

The chain carries TRBV30 and TRBJ1-4, with D possibly TRBD1 on 5 matching bases. CDR1 and CDR2 from the germline V gene are GTSNPN and SVGIG (reference sequence). CDR3 length equals 12 residues. V was shortened by 4 bases and J by 8 bases, with 11 bases between the two germline ends. The CDR3 loop is CAWMGDPEKLFF. The CDR3 region has the DNA TGTGCCTGGATGGGGGACCCGGAAAAACTGTTTTTT.

This chain uses TRBV7-6 with TRBJ2-2; TRBD2 agrees at 9 bases. Trimming cost V 4 bases and J 5 bases; bases outside gene matches: 2. CDR1 is SGHVS, CDR2 FNYEAQ, per germline. The CDR3 has 14 residues. The CDR3 protein is CASSSLAGTGELFF. As DNA, the CDR3 is TGTGCCAGCAGCTCCCTAGCGGGGACCGGGGAGCTGTTTTTT.

The V gene is TRBV28, the J gene TRBJ2-1; 12 bases line up with TRBD1. Trimming took 2 bases from V and 10 from J; bases not matched to a gene: 6. CDR1 is MDHEN and CDR2 is SYDVKM in the germline V gene. The CDR3 length is 15 residues. CDR3 in DNA: TGTGCCAGCAGTTTACCGGGACAGGGGGCAGGAGAGCAGTTCTTC. Translating gives CASSLPGQGAGEQFF.

This rearrangement joins TRBV25-1 to TRBJ2-1; D uncertain. This CDR3 spans 13 amino acids. V was shortened by 8 bases and J by 8 bases, with 16 bases between the two germline ends. Germline assignment: CDR1 MGHDK and CDR2 SYGVNS. In DNA form, the CDR3 reads TGTGCCAGCGGCCGTGGGGTATACGATGAGCAGTTCTTC. Translating gives CASGRGVYDEQFF. The full variable domain, its missing parts supplied by reference TRBV25-1 and TRBJ2-1, is EADIYQTPRYLVIGTGKKITLECSQTMGHDKMYWYQQDPGMELHLIHYSYGVNSTEKGDLSSESTVSRIRTEHFPLTLESARPSHTSQYLCASGRGVYDEQFFGPGTRLTVL.

The chain links TRBV6-1 to TRBJ2-3; no reliable D call. The CDR3 runs 12 residues. The V gene's germline CDR1 is MNHNS and CDR2 SASEGT. Trimming shortened V by 7 bases and J by 10 bases, and 15 bases separated the two germline ends. The CDR3 DNA sequence: TGTGCCAGCATCGACTGGGTCCAGGCGCAGTATTTT. Translating gives CASIDWVQAQYF.